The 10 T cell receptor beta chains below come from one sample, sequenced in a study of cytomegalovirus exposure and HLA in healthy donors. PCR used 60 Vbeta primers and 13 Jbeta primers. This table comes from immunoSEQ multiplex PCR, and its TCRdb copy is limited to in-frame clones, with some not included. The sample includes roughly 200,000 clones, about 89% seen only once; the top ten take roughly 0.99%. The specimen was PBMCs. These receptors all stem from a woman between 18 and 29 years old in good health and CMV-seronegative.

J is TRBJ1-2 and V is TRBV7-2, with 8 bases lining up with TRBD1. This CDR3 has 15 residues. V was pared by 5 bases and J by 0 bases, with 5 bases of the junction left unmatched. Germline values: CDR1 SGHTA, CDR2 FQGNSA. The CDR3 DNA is TGTGCCAGCAGCGTTGACAGGGGCACTAACTATGGCTACACCTTC. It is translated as CASSVDRGTNYGYTF.

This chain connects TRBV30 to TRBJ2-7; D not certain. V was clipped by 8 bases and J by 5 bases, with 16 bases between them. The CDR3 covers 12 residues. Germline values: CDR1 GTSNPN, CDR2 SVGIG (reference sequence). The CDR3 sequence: CAAAAAANEQYF. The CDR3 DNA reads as TGTGCCGCCGCGGCAGCAGCTAACGAGCAGTACTTC.

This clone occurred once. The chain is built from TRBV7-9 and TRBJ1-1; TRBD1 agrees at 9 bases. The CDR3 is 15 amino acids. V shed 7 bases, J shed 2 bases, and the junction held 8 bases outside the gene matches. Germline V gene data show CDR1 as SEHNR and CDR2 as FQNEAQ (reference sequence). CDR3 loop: CASTHPTGGNTEAFF. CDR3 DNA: TGTGCCAGCACCCACCCAACAGGGGGCAACACTGAAGCTTTCTTT.

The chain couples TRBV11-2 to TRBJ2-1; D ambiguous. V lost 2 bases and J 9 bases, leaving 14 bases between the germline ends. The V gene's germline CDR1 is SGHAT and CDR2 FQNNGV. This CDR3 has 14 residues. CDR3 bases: TGTGCCAGCAGCTTACTCGCGCCCACGCCTGAGCAGTTCTTC. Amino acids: CASSLLAPTPEQFF.

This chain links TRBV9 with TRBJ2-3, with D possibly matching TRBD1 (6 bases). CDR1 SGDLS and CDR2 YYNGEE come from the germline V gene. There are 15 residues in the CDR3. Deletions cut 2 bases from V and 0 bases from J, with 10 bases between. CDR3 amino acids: CASSVRTGSTDTQYF. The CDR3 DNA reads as TGTGCCAGCAGCGTTCGAACAGGGAGCACAGATACGCAGTATTTT.

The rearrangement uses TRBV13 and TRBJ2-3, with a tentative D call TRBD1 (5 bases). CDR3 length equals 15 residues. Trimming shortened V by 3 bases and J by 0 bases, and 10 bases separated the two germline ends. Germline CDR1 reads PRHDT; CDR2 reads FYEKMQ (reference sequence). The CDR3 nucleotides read TGTGCCAGCAGCTTCTGGGGCTCTAGCACAGATACGCAGTATTTT. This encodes CASSFWGSSTDTQYF.

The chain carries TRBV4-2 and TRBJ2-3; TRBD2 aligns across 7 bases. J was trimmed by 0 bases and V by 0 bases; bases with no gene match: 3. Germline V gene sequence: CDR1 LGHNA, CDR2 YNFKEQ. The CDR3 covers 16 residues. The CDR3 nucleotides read TGTGCCAGCAGCCAAGAACCAGCGGGGAGCACAGATACGCAGTATTTT. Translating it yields CASSQEPAGSTDTQYF.

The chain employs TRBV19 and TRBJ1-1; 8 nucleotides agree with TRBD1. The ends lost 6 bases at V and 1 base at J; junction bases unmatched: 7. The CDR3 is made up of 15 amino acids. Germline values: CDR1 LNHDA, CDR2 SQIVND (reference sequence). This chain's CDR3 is CASSRGQGRNTEAFF. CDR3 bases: TGTGCCAGTAGCAGGGGGCAGGGAAGGAACACTGAAGCTTTCTTT.

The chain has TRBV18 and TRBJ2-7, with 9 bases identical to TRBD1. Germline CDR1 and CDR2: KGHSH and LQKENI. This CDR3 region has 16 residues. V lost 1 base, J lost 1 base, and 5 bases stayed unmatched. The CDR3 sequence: CASSPLADRGSYEQYF. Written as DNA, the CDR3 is TGTGCCAGCTCACCACTTGCGGACAGGGGATCCTACGAGCAGTACTTC.

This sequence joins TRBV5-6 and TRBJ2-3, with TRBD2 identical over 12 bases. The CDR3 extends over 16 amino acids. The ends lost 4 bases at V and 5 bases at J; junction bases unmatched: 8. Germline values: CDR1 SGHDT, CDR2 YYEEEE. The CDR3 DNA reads TGTGCCAGCAGCAGAGGGCTAGCGGGGGGGATAGATACGCAGTATTTT. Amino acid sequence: CASSRGLAGGIDTQYF.